This entry lists 5 T cell receptor beta chains sequenced from one sample in a study of T cell responses to AZD1222 COVID-19 vaccine. Profiling relied on immunoSEQ multiplex PCR, and the TCRdb table lists in-frame clones only, not all of them. The table lists 150,000 to 200,000 clones, just over 85% of them singletons, with around a tenth in the top ten. The starting material was peripheral blood, obtained 28 days after the second AZD1222 dose. Source of these receptors: an adult who received the AZD1222 COVID-19 vaccine.

The chain joins TRBV25-1 to TRBJ2-7; D perhaps matches TRBD2 (7 bases). V was pared by 4 bases and J by 2 bases, with 24 bases between. Germline CDR1 is MGHDK and CDR2 is SYGVNS. The CDR3 is 18 amino acids. CDR3 loop: CASSGLGGGAGDPYEQYF. CDR3 coding DNA: TGTGCCAGCAGTGGCTTAGGGGGGGGAGCAGGGGACCCCTACGAGCAGTACTTC.

The V and J genes are TRBV5-4 and TRBJ2-3; 8 nucleotides agree with TRBD1. The V gene's germline CDR1 is SGHNT and CDR2 YYREEE (reference sequence). This CDR3 comprises 15 residues. With 4 bases clipped from V and 2 bases from J, the junction kept 6 bases outside the gene matches. CDR3 protein: CASSPGQGITDTQYF. CDR3 DNA sequence: TGTGCCAGCAGCCCAGGACAGGGTATCACAGATACGCAGTATTTT.

V usage is TRBV5-1 and J usage is TRBJ2-2; TRBD1 aligns across 7 bases. V lost 4 bases, J lost 4 bases, and 10 bases stayed unmatched. CDR3 length: 16 amino acids. Germline V gene lookup returns CDR1 SGHRS and CDR2 YFSETQ. As DNA, the CDR3 is TGCGCCAGCAGCGAGGTCCTTGACAGGGCCACCGGGGAGCTGTTTTTT. This encodes CASSEVLDRATGELFF.

CDR3 region: CASSLDLNIGIYGYTF. The CDR3 nucleotides read TGTGCCAGCAGCTTAGATTTAAACATCGGAATCTATGGCTACACCTTC. The rearrangement uses TRBV11-2 and TRBJ1-2; D is undetermined. The V end lost 0 bases, the J end lost 4 bases, and 15 bases lay between the germline ends. The length of the CDR3 is 16 residues. CDR1 SGHAT and CDR2 FQNNGV come from the germline V gene.

The V call is TRBV5-1, the J call TRBJ2-5; the D is unclear. Germline CDR1 SGHRS, CDR2 YFSETQ. Trimming removed 3 bases from V and 4 bases from J, with 16 bases in between. There are 15 residues in the CDR3. CDR3 nucleotide sequence: TGCGCCAGCAGCTCGAACGTAGGTTTCATAGAGACCCAGTACTTC. The encoded protein is CASSSNVGFIETQYF.